This T cell receptor beta chain derives from a study of blood T cell repertoires in COVID-19. About the study: The United States, Italy and Spain supplied acute and convalescent COVID-19 samples. PBMCs, B-cell-depleted T cells, or T cells were the source of the cDNA or gDNA that made up the material.

Study processing details: Estimation of nucleated cell counts was performed using reference gene primer amplification. Sequencing used immunoSEQ multiplex PCR; TCRdb keeps in-frame clones, though not all of them. The V and J calls and clone size were taken over from that table, and D and trimming were inferred from the DNA. The sample consists of about 290,000 clones, about 89% of them appearing once. This clone was found a few times. The sequence came from a man aged 35 to 55 with acute or convalescent COVID-19. Sequenced material: peripheral blood.

The CDR3 spells CATSSGRQGNQPQHF. The CDR3 DNA reads as TGTGCCACCAGCAGTGGAAGACAGGGCAATCAGCCCCAGCATTTT. The chain combines TRBV15 with TRBJ1-5, with D perhaps TRBD1 (6 bases). Trimming cost V 3 bases and J 2 bases, with 11 bases left between them. The length of the CDR3 is 15 residues. The V gene's germline CDR1 is LNHNV and CDR2 YYDKDF (reference sequence).